This T cell receptor (beta chain) comes out of a study of T cell repertoires in aging, cancer and after chemotherapy. TRB rearrangements spanning V, D and J were amplified using mixed TRB-A/B primers. TCRdb reanalysed the multiplex PCR reads using MiXCR and keeps one entry per CDR3 protein. The table has 6,300 or so distinct CDR3 sequences, 35% seen once. Germline assignment: CDR1 SGHAT and CDR2 FQDESV (reference sequence). The CDR3 runs to 15 residues. The V end was cut by 1 base, the J end by 3 bases, with 12 bases between. TCR beta rearrangements were amplified from peripheral blood genomic DNA. Material for sequencing was blood. This clonotype originated in a human donor in good health. The chain has TRBV11-1 and TRBJ1-1; D is uncertain. As DNA, the CDR3 is TGTGCCAGCAGCTTAGTCAAGGGAGGTTACACTGAAGCTTTCTTT. Amino acids: CASSLVKGGYTEAFF.